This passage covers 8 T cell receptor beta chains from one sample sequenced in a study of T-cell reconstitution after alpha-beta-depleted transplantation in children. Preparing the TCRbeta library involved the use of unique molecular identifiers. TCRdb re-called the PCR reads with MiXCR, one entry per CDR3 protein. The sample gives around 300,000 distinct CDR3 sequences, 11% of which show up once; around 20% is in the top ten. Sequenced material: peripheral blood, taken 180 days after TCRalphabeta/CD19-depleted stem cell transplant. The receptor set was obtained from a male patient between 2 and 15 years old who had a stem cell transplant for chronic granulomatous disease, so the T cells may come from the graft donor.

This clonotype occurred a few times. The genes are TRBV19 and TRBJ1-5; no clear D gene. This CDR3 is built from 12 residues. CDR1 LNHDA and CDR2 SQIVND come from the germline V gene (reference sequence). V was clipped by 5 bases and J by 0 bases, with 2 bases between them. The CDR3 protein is CASSVSNQPQHF. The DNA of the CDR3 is TGTGCCAGTAGTGTTAGCAATCAGCCCCAGCATTTT. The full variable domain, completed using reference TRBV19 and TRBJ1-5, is DGGITQSPKYLFRKEGQNVTLSCEQNLNHDAMYWYRQDPGQGLRLIYYSQIVNDFQKGDIAEGYSVSREKKESFPLTVTSAQKNPTAFYLCASSVSNQPQHFGDGTRLSIL.

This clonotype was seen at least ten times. The CDR3 region is CATSRETGARTDTQYF. The CDR3 nucleotides are TGTGCCACCAGCAGAGAGACAGGAGCTCGCACAGATACGCAGTATTTT. The genes are TRBV15 and TRBJ2-3; a weak D match, TRBD1 (6 bases). The CDR3 covers 16 residues. Trimming took 0 bases from V and 1 from J, leaving 11 bases between them. The germline gives CDR1 LNHNV, CDR2 YYDKDF (reference sequence).

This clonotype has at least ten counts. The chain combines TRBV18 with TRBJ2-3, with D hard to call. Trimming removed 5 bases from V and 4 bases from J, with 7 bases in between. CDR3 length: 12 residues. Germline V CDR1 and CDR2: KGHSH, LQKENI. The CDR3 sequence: CASSKPPDTQYF. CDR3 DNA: TGTGCCAGCTCAAAGCCTCCAGATACGCAGTATTTT.

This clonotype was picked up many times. CDR3: CASSQVLGGRSTNEKLFF. The CDR3 bases are TGCGCCAGCAGCCAAGTATTAGGGGGGAGATCAACTAATGAAAAACTGTTTTTT. V usage is TRBV4-3 and J usage is TRBJ1-4; the D gene is possibly TRBD1 (6 bases). Germline V gene lookup returns CDR1 LGHNA and CDR2 YSLEER. V was shortened by 1 base and J by 0 bases, with 15 bases between the two germline ends. The CDR3 runs to 18 residues.

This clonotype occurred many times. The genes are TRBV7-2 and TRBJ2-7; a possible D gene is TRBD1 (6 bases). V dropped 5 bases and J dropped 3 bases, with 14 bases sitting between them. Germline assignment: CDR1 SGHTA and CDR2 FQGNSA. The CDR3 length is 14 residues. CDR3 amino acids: CASSTPTGFYEQYF. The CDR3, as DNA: TGTGCCAGCAGCACCCCGACAGGCTTCTACGAGCAGTACTTC. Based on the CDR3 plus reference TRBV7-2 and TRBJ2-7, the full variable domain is GAGVSQSPSNKVTEKGKDVELRCDPISGHTALYWYRQSLGQGLEFLIYFQGNSAPDKSGLPSDRFSAERTGGSVSTLTIQRTQQEDSAVYLCASSTPTGFYEQYFGPGTRLTVT.

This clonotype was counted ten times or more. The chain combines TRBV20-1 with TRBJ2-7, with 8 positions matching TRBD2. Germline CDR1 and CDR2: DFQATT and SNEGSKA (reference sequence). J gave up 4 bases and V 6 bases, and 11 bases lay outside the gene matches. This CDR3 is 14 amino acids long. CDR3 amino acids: CSARRATSEYEQYF. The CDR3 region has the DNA TGCAGTGCGCGTAGAGCGACTAGCGAATACGAGCAGTACTTC.

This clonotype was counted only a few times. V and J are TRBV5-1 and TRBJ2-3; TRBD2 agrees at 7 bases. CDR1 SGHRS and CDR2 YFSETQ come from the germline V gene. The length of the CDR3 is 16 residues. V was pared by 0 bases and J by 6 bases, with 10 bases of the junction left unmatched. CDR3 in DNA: TGCGCCAGCAGCTTGGCGGCTAGCGGCTTAGGGGATACGCAGTATTTT. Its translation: CASSLAASGLGDTQYF.

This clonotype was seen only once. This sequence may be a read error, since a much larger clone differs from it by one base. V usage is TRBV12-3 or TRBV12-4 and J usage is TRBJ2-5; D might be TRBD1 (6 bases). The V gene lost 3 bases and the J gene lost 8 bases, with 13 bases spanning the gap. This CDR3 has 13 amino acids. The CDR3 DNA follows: TGTGCCAGCAGTTTGAACAGGGCAGACACCCAGTACTTC. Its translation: CASSLNRADTQYF.